This T cell receptor beta chain comes out of a study of shared clonotypes between healthy human individuals. Positive CCR7 selection of CD45RO-negative cells yielded the naive CD8 cells, and terminally differentiated effector memory CD45RA+ cells were excluded. Concerning this clone: Its target is not known.

General observations from the study: Clonotype sharing levels among donors were expected to vary with sequencing depth.

CDR1 and CDR2 from the germline V gene are MDHEN and SYDVKM. V shed 5 bases and J 2 bases; nucleotides not matched to a gene: 11. The CDR3 runs 17 residues. At a deep level, the assay was run. TCRdb keeps only in-frame clones here, not all; method: immunoSEQ multiplex PCR. Among millions of clones listed, more than 85% were seen once. The V and J genes are TRBV28 and TRBJ2-2; 7 nucleotides line up with TRBD2. This TCR derives from a man between 18 and 35 years old in good health. Some clones in this sample may be carry-over from other donors' samples. Material: naive CD8+ T cells from PBMCs. The CDR3 region has the DNA TGTGCCAGCAGTCCTAACTTTAGCGGGTTTAACACCGGGGAGCTGTTTTTT. It encodes CASSPNFSGFNTGELFF.